This T cell receptor beta chain was sequenced for a study of blood T cell repertoires in COVID-19. Study at large: The study drew acute and convalescent COVID-19 samples from the United States, Italy and Spain. In each case, the material was cDNA or gDNA derived from T cells, B-cell-depleted T cells, or PBMCs.

The CDR3 length is 15 residues. Germline V gene data show CDR1 as SGHKS and CDR2 as YYEKEE (reference sequence). V was pared by 2 bases and J by 3 bases, with 1 base of the junction left unmatched. Original handling: Amplification from reference gene primers served as the basis for estimated nucleated cell counts. TCRdb's table, derived via immunoSEQ multiplex PCR, lists solely in-frame clones and lacks some. V, J and clone size were drawn from that table, and D and trimming were deduced from the DNA. The table includes just under 150,000 clones, around 83% detected once. Sequencing was carried out using peripheral blood. The chain joins TRBV5-5 to TRBJ2-1, with 11 nucleotides matching TRBD1. The receptor comes from a human donor with acute or convalescent COVID-19. The donor label of this sample is uncertain. For the CDR3, the DNA is TGTGCCAGCAGCTTTGGGACAGGGGGCTACAATGAGCAGTTCTTC. This gives the protein CASSFGTGGYNEQFF.